The source of this T cell receptor beta chain is a study of T-cell memory formation after mild COVID-19. Study-wide findings and caveats: Most CD4+ clones that shrank were in CM and EM, while CD8+ ones turned up in EMRA. Pre-infection memory contained some responding clones, which suggested that cross-reactive memory had joined.

CDR1 DFQATT and CDR2 SNEGSKA come from the germline V gene (reference sequence). With V trimmed by 4 bases and J by 0 bases, 8 bases remained unmatched. There are 15 residues in the CDR3. MiXCR, applied by TCRdb to the 5' RACE reads, yields one record per CDR3 protein. The repertoire holds roughly 150,000 distinct CDR3 sequences, roughly a quarter seen once, with around 22% in the top ten. This clonotype turned up a few times. Its antigen remains unknown. Sequenced input: PBMCs or a T cell subset sorted from them (not recorded which). The rearrangement links TRBV20-1 to TRBJ1-1; 7 nucleotides agree with TRBD1. The TCR was taken from an adult woman who had mild COVID-19 (a few samples of this study predate the infection). Cell type and time point are not known. CDR3 nucleotides: TGCAGTGCTACTCTCAGACAGGGAGTGAACACTGAAGCTTTCTTT. Its protein is CSATLRQGVNTEAFF.